Sequencing of this T cell receptor (beta chain) was carried out in a study of technical replicates of blood from several donors. This clone appeared once. CDR3 length equals 17 residues. Germline CDR1 SGHAT, CDR2 FQDESV (reference sequence). J was trimmed by 9 bases and V by 6 bases; bases with no gene match: 16. Assay: immunoSEQ multiplex PCR; the TCRdb copy retains only in-frame clones and omits some. The table includes about 72,000 clones, about 95% detected once. Sequencing was performed on T cells isolated from PBMCs. The V gene is TRBV11-1, the J gene TRBJ2-1, with 11 bases matching TRBD2. The TCR comes from a human donor in good health. The CDR3 DNA is TGTGCCAGCAGTCCACCGCGACTAGCGGGACGAGCGAGTGAGCAGTTCTTC. Encoded protein: CASSPPRLAGRASEQFF.